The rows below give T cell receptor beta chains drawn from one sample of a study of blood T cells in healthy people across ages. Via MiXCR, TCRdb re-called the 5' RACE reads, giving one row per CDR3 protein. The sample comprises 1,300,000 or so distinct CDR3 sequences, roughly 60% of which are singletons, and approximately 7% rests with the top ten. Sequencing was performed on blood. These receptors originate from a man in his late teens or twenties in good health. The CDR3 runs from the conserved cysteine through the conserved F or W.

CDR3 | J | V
CSVERQYGYTF | TRBJ1-2 | TRBV29-1
CACTAQLAGATYEQYF | TRBJ2-7 | TRBV30
CSAEIRSGELFF | TRBJ2-2 | TRBV20-1
CASSLNRGVTDTQYF | TRBJ2-3 | TRBV7-8
CASSSRTGRYTDTQYF | TRBJ2-3 | TRBV7-2
CASSTDAQGSYGYTF | TRBJ1-2 | TRBV12-3/TRBV12-4
CASTTESTGEQYF | TRBJ2-5 | TRBV5-1
CASSSGLAGTGYEQYF | TRBJ2-7 | TRBV6-5
CASSEYGQGPYEQYF | TRBJ2-7 | TRBV6-1
CASSGYGGLQETQYF | - | TRBV9
CASSFTSGRDNEQFF | TRBJ2-1 | TRBV12-3/TRBV12-4
CASSMGRALAKNIQYF | - | TRBV4-2
CASSPGAFF | TRBJ1-1 | TRBV7-9
CASSFIPHEQYF | TRBJ2-7 | TRBV12-3/TRBV12-4
CASSEPPGQGDSPLHF | TRBJ1-6 | TRBV10-2
CASSLRDSGNEQFF | TRBJ2-1 | TRBV14
CASSYSRTGRNYGYTF | TRBJ1-2 | TRBV6-6
CATSANNEQFF | TRBJ2-1 | TRBV24-1
CASTEPVSDTQYF | TRBJ2-3 | TRBV2
CSVLAGGPETQYF | - | TRBV29-1
CASSLDGGIAYEQYF | TRBJ2-7 | TRBV7-2
CASSQDGPDTIYGYTF | TRBJ1-2 | TRBV4-3
CASSLERNSYNEQFF | TRBJ2-1 | TRBV5-1
CASSARGNIQYF | TRBJ2-4 | TRBV12-3/TRBV12-4
CATSDGRTLGETQYF | TRBJ2-5 | TRBV24-1